The 12 T cell receptor beta chains below were found in one sample sequenced in a study of fetal regulatory T cell absence and autoimmunity. Only in-frame clones appear in the TCRdb table, and some are missing; sequencing was by immunoSEQ multiplex PCR. The sample has around 100,000 clones, around 72% seen once; the top ten hold 1.5% to 2.5%. The sample was pancreas tissue. These receptors were taken from a male donor with IPEX syndrome.

The V and J genes are TRBV4-3 and TRBJ2-7, with 7 bases fitting TRBD1. CDR1 and CDR2 from the germline V gene are LGHNA and YSLEER. V was clipped by 1 base and J by 3 bases; unmatched bases: 6. CDR3 length: 15 residues. As DNA, the CDR3 is TGCGCCAGCAGCCAAGGTTTAGCAGGGGGCTACGAGCAGTACTTC. As protein: CASSQGLAGGYEQYF.

The J gene is TRBJ1-1, the V gene TRBV4-1; D gene ambiguous. There are 15 residues in the CDR3. Germline V gene data show CDR1 as MGHRA and CDR2 as YSYEKL. V lost 1 base to trimming and J lost 0 bases, with 9 bases between them. The CDR3 coding sequence is TGCGCCAGCAGCCAAGGGCTGTTCATGAACACTGAAGCTTTCTTT. Translated: CASSQGLFMNTEAFF.

In its sample, this clone was seen a few times. The chain joins TRBV19 to TRBJ1-3, with 11 bases matching TRBD1. This CDR3 has 16 amino acids. Per the germline V gene, CDR1 is LNHDA and CDR2 is SQIVND (reference sequence). Trimming cost V 4 bases and J 4 bases; bases outside gene matches: 6. The CDR3 DNA is TGTGCCAGTAGTAATTTACGGACAGGGGGCGGAAACACCATATATTTT. Encoded protein: CASSNLRTGGGNTIYF.

This clone was seen a handful of times. The rearrangement links TRBV30 to TRBJ1-2; weak D call: TRBD1 (5 bases). This CDR3 spans 14 amino acids. Germline values: CDR1 GTSNPN, CDR2 SVGIG (reference sequence). V shed 3 bases and J shed 7 bases, with 18 bases lying between them. The CDR3 sequence is CAWRGGPNRFGYTF. The DNA of the CDR3 is TGTGCCTGGAGGGGGGGTCCTAACAGGTTTGGCTACACCTTC.

J is TRBJ2-7 and V is TRBV7-6; 10 nucleotides match TRBD2. Unmatched junction bases numbered 11, after V lost 4 bases and J lost 2 bases. The germline V gene encodes CDR1 SGHVS and CDR2 FNYEAQ. The CDR3 loop spans 17 amino acids. The CDR3 sequence: CASSWESGRALTYEQYF. The CDR3 nucleotides read TGTGCCAGCAGCTGGGAAAGCGGGAGGGCCTTAACCTACGAGCAGTACTTC.

CDR3 DNA: TGTGCCAGCAGCTTCACCCCCGAAGAAGGTGGCTACACCTTC. Translated: CASSFTPEEGGYTF. The chain carries TRBV7-6 and TRBJ1-2, with D unclear. CDR1 and CDR2 (germline): SGHVS, FNYEAQ. This CDR3 region has 14 residues. Trimming removed 3 bases at V and 7 bases at J, with 15 bases between.

The chain is built from TRBV4-1 and TRBJ1-4; the D is unclear. Per germline, CDR1 MGHRA and CDR2 YSYEKL. V dropped 0 bases and J dropped 3 bases, with 17 bases sitting between them. The CDR3 length is 18 residues. CDR3 loop: CASSQDPVGGIANEKLFF. The DNA for the CDR3 is TGCGCCAGCAGCCAAGATCCGGTAGGCGGTATTGCTAATGAAAAACTGTTTTTT.

The chain is built from TRBV6-5 and TRBJ1-5; D gene unclear. V was cut by 2 bases and J by 4 bases, with 6 bases left in between. CDR1 MNHEY and CDR2 SVGAGI come from the germline V gene. The CDR3 is 13 residues long. This chain's CDR3 is CASSYDVNQPQHF. In DNA form, the CDR3 reads TGTGCCAGCAGTTACGACGTGAATCAGCCCCAGCATTTT.

The chain has TRBV18 and TRBJ2-7; 8 nucleotides align to TRBD1. The V gene end was trimmed by 3 bases and the J gene end by 4 bases; junction bases not matched to a gene: 2. Germline V lookup: CDR1 KGHSH, CDR2 LQKENI. This CDR3 region has 13 residues. This chain's CDR3 is CASSPQGAYEQYF. The DNA of the CDR3 is TGTGCCAGCTCACCTCAGGGGGCTTACGAGCAGTACTTC.

This clone was seen a few times. The chain has TRBV11-2 and TRBJ2-7; tentative D call: TRBD2 (5 bases). The CDR3 spans 13 residues. Germline loops: CDR1 SGHAT, CDR2 FQNNGV. V lost 5 bases to trimming and J lost 6 bases, with 14 bases between them. The DNA of the CDR3 is TGTGCCAGCAGCGCATTCCCAGGAGGCGAGCAGTACTTC. It encodes CASSAFPGGEQYF.

The chain recombines TRBV7-8 with TRBJ2-1, with 12 bases matching TRBD2. The CDR3 spans 17 residues. The germline gives CDR1 SGHVS, CDR2 FQNEAQ. J lost 2 bases, V lost 5 bases, and 7 bases had no gene match. CDR3 sequence reads: CASSLRLAGAPYNEQFF. The CDR3 DNA reads as TGTGCCAGCAGCCTCAGACTAGCGGGGGCCCCCTACAATGAGCAGTTCTTC. The full variable domain, in which reference TRBV7-8 and TRBJ2-1 provide the parts outside the CDR3, is GAGVSQSPRYKVAKRGQDVALRCDPISGHVSLFWYQQALGQGPEFLTYFQNEAQLDKSGLPSDRFFAERPEGSVSTLKIQRTQQEDSAVYLCASSLRLAGAPYNEQFFGPGTRLTVL.

The V call is TRBV4-1, the J call TRBJ1-6, with 11 bases identical to TRBD1. V trimming: 3 bases; J trimming: 5 bases; junction bases outside the gene matches: 3. Per germline, CDR1 MGHRA and CDR2 YSYEKL. The CDR3 covers 16 residues. The DNA for the CDR3 is TGCGCCAGCAGCCATCCGGACAGGGGGCATAATTCACCCCTCCACTTT. Residues: CASSHPDRGHNSPLHF.